The rows below give T cell receptor beta chains drawn from one sample of a study of CD8+ T cells in alopecia areata. Repertoires were generated with immunoSEQ multiplex PCR, while TCRdb's copy carries only in-frame clones and drops some. The repertoire consists of about 190,000 clones, with roughly 61% occurring once and the leading ten covering around 12%. Sequencing used CD8+ T cells sorted from blood, obtained at week 24, from a patient treated with tofacitinib. The source is a human donor with alopecia areata. Each CDR3 is given with its conserved first and last residue. The order of the fields is clone size, V gene, D gene, J gene, CDR3 length, CDR3 DNA, CDR3 protein. The D gene is left open where the match is weak. Size values are once, few and many counts, or a class for expanded clones, and some rows have none.

.	TRBV7-8	.	TRBJ2-2	14	TGTGCCAGCAGCCCCCGGGGGGCCACCGGGGAGCTGTTTTTT	CASSPRGATGELFF
few	TRBV30	.	TRBJ2-1	11	TGTGCCTGGATCAGGGCGAATGAGCAGTTCTTC	CAWIRANEQFF
.	TRBV5-4	.	TRBJ2-7	12	TGTGCCAGCAGCTTGTGGGGGGACGAGCAGTACTTC	CASSLWGDEQYF
.	TRBV7-9	TRBD1	TRBJ1-4	19	TGTGCCAGCAGCTCCACTATTGACAGGGATGAAGCCTCCAATGAAAAACTGTTTTTT	CASSSTIDRDEASNEKLFF
.	TRBV11-2	.	TRBJ2-1	17	TGTGCCAGCAGCATGAACCAACTAGTAGTGGCCTACAATGAGCAGTTCTTC	CASSMNQLVVAYNEQFF
.	TRBV11-2	.	TRBJ1-1	12	TGTGCCAGCGGACAAACGAACACTGAAGCTTTCTTT	CASGQTNTEAFF
.	TRBV12-5	TRBD1	TRBJ2-1	15	TGTGCTAGTGGTTTGAATACCGGGACAGATCCTGAGCAGTTCTTC	CASGLNTGTDPEQFF
once	TRBV7-8	TRBD1	TRBJ2-6	15	TGTGCCAGCAGCCCGACAGGGGTTGGGGCCAACGTCCTGACTTTC	CASSPTGVGANVLTF
.	TRBV6-5	.	TRBJ1-1	14	TGTGCCAGCAGTTACTGGCAGGGTGAAGGTGAAGCTTTCTTT	CASSYWQGEGEAFF
.	TRBV6-5	TRBD1	TRBJ1-2	14	TGTGCCAGCAGTCCCTGGCAGGGGGCTTATGGCTACACCTTC	CASSPWQGAYGYTF
.	TRBV30	TRBD2	TRBJ2-3	18	TGTGCCTGGAGTGGTAGCATAGGACTAGCGGGGGGCACAGATACGCAGTATTTT	CAWSGSIGLAGGTDTQYF
.	TRBV6-1	.	TRBJ1-2	14	TGTGCCAGCGGCTCGACAGAAGCTTTGGAGGGCTACACCTTC	CASGSTEALEGYTF
few	TRBV16	.	TRBJ1-5	15	TGTGCCAGCAGCCGCTGGATAGGGGTCGGTCAGCCCCAGCATTTT	CASSRWIGVGQPQHF
.	TRBV9	TRBD1	TRBJ1-1	15	TGTGCCAGCAGCTCTCAGGTGGGGACAGCCACTGAAGCTTTCTTT	CASSSQVGTATEAFF
few	TRBV30	.	TRBJ2-1	13	TGTGCCTGGAGCGGTACTAGGACAGAAGAGCAGTTCTTC	CAWSGTRTEEQFF
.	TRBV30	TRBD1	TRBJ1-5	13	TGTGCCTGGAATACAGGGGGAAGTCAGCCCCAGCATTTT	CAWNTGGSQPQHF
few	TRBV7-9	.	TRBJ1-5	12	TGTGCCAGCAGCACCCCGAATCAGCCCCAGCATTTT	CASSTPNQPQHF
.	TRBV7-2	TRBD2	TRBJ2-5	16	TGTGCCAGCAGCACCTTCGGGGGGTACCCGGGGGAGACCCAGTACTTC	CASSTFGGYPGETQYF
.	TRBV25-1	.	TRBJ2-5	13	TGTGCCAGCAGTGAACTACCTGGGGAGACCCAGTACTTC	CASSELPGETQYF
.	TRBV28	.	TRBJ2-5	16	TGTGCCAGCAGACCGTTGACTAGAACTAATCAAGAGACCCAGTACTTC	CASRPLTRTNQETQYF
.	TRBV27	.	TRBJ1-1	15	TGTGCCAGCAGTTTTCAGGCAGCTCGGAACACTGAAGCTTTCTTT	CASSFQAARNTEAFF
.	TRBV6-1	TRBD1	TRBJ1-1	14	TGTGCCAGCAGTACCGGGACAGGGGGTTCTGAAGCTTTCTTT	CASSTGTGGSEAFF